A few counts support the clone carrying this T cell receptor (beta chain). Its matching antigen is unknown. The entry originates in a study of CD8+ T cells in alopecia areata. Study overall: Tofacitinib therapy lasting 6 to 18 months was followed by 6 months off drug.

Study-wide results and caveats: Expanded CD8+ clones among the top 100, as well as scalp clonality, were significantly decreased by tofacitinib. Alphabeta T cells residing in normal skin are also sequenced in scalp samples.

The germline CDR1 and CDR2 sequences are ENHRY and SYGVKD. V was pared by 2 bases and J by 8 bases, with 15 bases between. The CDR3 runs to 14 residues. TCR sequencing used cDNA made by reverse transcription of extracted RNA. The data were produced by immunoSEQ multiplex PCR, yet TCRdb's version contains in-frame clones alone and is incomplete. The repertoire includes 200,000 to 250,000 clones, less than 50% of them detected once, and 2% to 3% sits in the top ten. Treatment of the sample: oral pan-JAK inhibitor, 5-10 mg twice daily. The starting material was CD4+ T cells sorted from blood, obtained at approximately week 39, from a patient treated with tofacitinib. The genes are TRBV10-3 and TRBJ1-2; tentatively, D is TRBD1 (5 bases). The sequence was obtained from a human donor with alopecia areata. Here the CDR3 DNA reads TGTGCCATCAGTGAGGTTCAAGGGGCGGGAGGCTACACCTTC. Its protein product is CAISEVQGAGGYTF.